These 15 T cell receptor beta chains originate from one sample sequenced in a study of CD8+ T cells in alopecia areata. Following extraction, RNA underwent reverse transcription to cDNA, which served as the sequencing template. Generated by immunoSEQ multiplex PCR, the TCRdb table keeps only in-frame clones and is missing some. The profile shows approximately 89,000 clones, roughly 51% of them singletons. What was sequenced was NKG2D-high CD8+ T cells sorted from blood. These receptors were collected from a human donor with alopecia areata.

This chain joins TRBV7-2 and TRBJ2-7; 13 bases are shared with TRBD2. The J segment lost 4 bases and the V segment lost 5 bases, leaving 5 bases of the junction unmatched. The V gene's germline CDR1 is SGHTA and CDR2 FQGNSA. CDR3 length: 15 residues. CDR3 region: CASSGRTSGSYEQYF. CDR3 sequence (DNA): TGTGCCAGCAGCGGCCGGACTAGCGGGAGTTACGAGCAGTACTTC.

The chain couples TRBV30 to TRBJ2-7; D is unclear. Germline V gene sequence: CDR1 GTSNPN, CDR2 SVGIG (reference sequence). This CDR3 is built from 12 residues. V lost 3 bases to trimming and J lost 3 bases, with 9 bases between them. The CDR3 coding sequence is TGTGCCTGGAGCTCGACGGACTACGAGCAGTACTTC. Translation gives CAWSSTDYEQYF.

The chain recombines TRBV5-6 with TRBJ2-2; the D is unclear. CDR1 is SGHDT and CDR2 is YYEEEE in the germline V gene. This CDR3 region has 14 residues. V lost 10 bases to trimming and J lost 3 bases, with 16 bases between them. CDR3 sequence (DNA): TGTGCCTGCCGGGCACAAGGGCACACCGGGGAGCTGTTTTTT. Its translation: CACRAQGHTGELFF.

The chain links TRBV29-1 to TRBJ2-1; 10 nucleotides agree with TRBD2. Unmatched junction bases numbered 6, after V lost 0 bases and J lost 7 bases. Germline CDR1 SQVTM, CDR2 ANQGSEA. The CDR3 runs 15 residues. CDR3 coding DNA: TGCAGCGTTGAAGATCCAGCGGGAGGGCGAAATGAGCAGTTCTTC. Translated, it gives CSVEDPAGGRNEQFF.

J is TRBJ2-1 and V is TRBV7-9, with 13 bases lining up with TRBD2. V dropped 8 bases and J dropped 6; count of bases not matched to a gene: 7. The CDR3 sequence is 15 residues long. Germline V gene data show CDR1 as SEHNR and CDR2 as FQNEAQ (reference sequence). The CDR3 is CASRTSGGAVNEQFF. In DNA, the CDR3 is TGTGCCAGCCGCACTAGCGGGGGGGCCGTCAATGAGCAGTTCTTC.

This clone appeared a few times. V gene TRBV4-1 combines with J gene TRBJ2-2; unclear D gene. The CDR3 totals 15 residues. The germline gives CDR1 MGHRA, CDR2 YSYEKL. V was clipped by 4 bases and J by 4 bases, with 13 bases between them. This CDR3 reads CASSLSTGATGELFF. CDR3 DNA sequence: TGCGCCAGCAGCCTAAGCACGGGCGCCACCGGGGAGCTGTTTTTT.

The DNA for the CDR3 is TGTGCCAGCAGCGTAAACACCGGGGAGCTGTTTTTT. It specifies CASSVNTGELFF. The chain employs TRBV5-4 and TRBJ2-2; no clear D gene. This CDR3 contains 12 residues. Trimming took 4 bases from V and 2 from J, leaving 3 bases between them. Germline CDR1 and CDR2: SGHNT and YYREEE (reference sequence). Full variable domain (missing parts from reference TRBV5-4 and TRBJ2-2): ETGVTQSPTHLIKTRGQQVTLRCSSQSGHNTVSWYQQALGQGPQFIFQYYREEENGRGNFPPRFSGLQFPNYSSELNVNALELDDSALYLCASSVNTGELFFGEGSRLTVL.

This clone was recorded once. V usage is TRBV4-1 and J usage is TRBJ2-1, with 7 bases that match TRBD2. Germline assignment: CDR1 MGHRA and CDR2 YSYEKL. CDR3 length equals 13 residues. V trimming: 1 base; J trimming: 8 bases; junction bases outside the gene matches: 2. The CDR3 DNA reads TGCGCCAGCAGCCAAGTTGGGGGGGATGAGCAGTTCTTC. The encoded protein is CASSQVGGDEQFF.

V is TRBV11-2 and J is TRBJ2-7; D ambiguous. Germline CDR1 reads SGHAT; CDR2 reads FQNNGV. V was shortened by 5 bases and J by 6 bases, with 8 bases between the two germline ends. This CDR3 has 11 residues. The CDR3 sequence: CASSPGVEQYF. The CDR3 DNA reads TGTGCCAGCAGCCCTGGAGTCGAGCAGTACTTC.

The genes are TRBV5-6 and TRBJ2-7; 9 nucleotides match TRBD1. The CDR3 has 12 amino acids. V shed 5 bases and J 11 bases; nucleotides not matched to a gene: 8. Germline V gene data show CDR1 as SGHDT and CDR2 as YYEEEE. The CDR3 region is CASRPTGGLEYF. As DNA, the CDR3 is TGTGCCAGCAGACCGACAGGGGGACTGGAGTACTTC. Full variable domain (missing parts from reference TRBV5-6 and TRBJ2-7): DAGVTQSPTHLIKTRGQQVTLRCSPKSGHDTVSWYQQALGQGPQFIFQYYEEEERQRGNFPDRFSGHQFPNYSSELNVNALLLGDSALYLCASRPTGGLEYFGPGTRLTVT.

The chain carries TRBV28 and TRBJ1-1; 10 bases match TRBD1. There are 17 residues in the CDR3. The junction had 10 bases not matched to a gene; V was cut back by 4 bases and J by 2 bases. From germline, CDR1 is MDHEN and CDR2 SYDVKM. The CDR3 here is CASSSVSGTGVNTEAFF. In DNA form, the CDR3 reads TGTGCCAGCAGTTCGGTCTCTGGGACAGGGGTCAACACTGAAGCTTTCTTT. Based on the CDR3 plus reference TRBV28 and TRBJ1-1, the full variable domain is DVKVTQSSRYLVKRTGEKVFLECVQDMDHENMFWYRQDPGLGLRLIYFSYDVKMKEKGDIPEGYSVSREKKERFSLILESASTNQTSMYLCASSSVSGTGVNTEAFFGQGTRLTVV.

The table lists this clone with a few counts. The rearrangement joins TRBV13 to TRBJ2-7, with 8 nucleotides matching TRBD1. The CDR3 sequence is 18 residues long. Trimming at V came to 0 bases and at J to 2 bases, leaving 12 bases not matched to a gene. CDR1 and CDR2 from the germline V gene are PRHDT and FYEKMQ (reference sequence). The CDR3 here is CASSLGPPGRGRPYEQYF. The DNA for the CDR3 is TGTGCCAGCAGCTTAGGCCCGCCCGGCAGGGGGCGCCCCTACGAGCAGTACTTC.

This chain joins TRBV19 and TRBJ1-1; 7 nucleotides agree with TRBD1. The CDR3 runs 11 residues. Germline V gene sequence: CDR1 LNHDA, CDR2 SQIVND (reference sequence). The DNA for the CDR3 is TGTGGCTCGGCAGGGGGCACTGAAGCTTTCTTT. The encoded protein is CGSAGGTEAFF.

The CDR3 DNA reads TGCAGCGTTGAAATAGGACAGGGGGACAATGAGCAGTTCTTC. This sequence encodes CSVEIGQGDNEQFF. The chain has TRBV29-1 and TRBJ2-1; 10 nucleotides align to TRBD1. This CDR3 has 14 amino acids. Looked up from germline, CDR1 is SQVTM and CDR2 is ANQGSEA. Trimming cost V 2 bases and J 5 bases; bases outside gene matches: 3.

This sequence joins TRBV2 and TRBJ2-3; D is unclear. With 4 bases removed from V and 2 bases from J, the gap between germline ends came to 7 bases. Germline lookup yields CDR1 SNHLY and CDR2 FYNNEI. The CDR3 runs to 13 residues. In nucleotides, the CDR3 is TGTGCCAGCAGTGCCGGTGACACAGATACGCAGTATTTT. This encodes CASSAGDTDTQYF.